This T cell receptor beta chain was identified in a study of early T cells in non-severe SARS-CoV-2 infection. Worth noting for this clonotype: Its antigen remains unknown.

Unique molecular identifiers were attached to individual cDNA molecules. TCRdb re-called the 5' RACE reads through MiXCR, storing one row per CDR3 protein. Seen here are under 100,000 distinct CDR3 sequences, approximately 10% observed once, and the top ten hold around 4.7%. The study, taken as a whole, reports: Matching with VDJdb favored anti-spike CD8 responses (missing private and CD4 specificities).

The sequencing sample was made of whole blood. The source of this sequence is an adult who was a healthcare worker with PCR-confirmed SARS-CoV-2 infection or an uninfected control (not recorded which).

The DNA of the CDR3 is TGCGCCAGCAGCCAAGATAGCCAGCGGTCCAATCAGCCCCAGCATTTT. It specifies CASSQDSQRSNQPQHF. This chain links TRBV4-1 with TRBJ1-5; no definite D call. The CDR3 extends over 16 amino acids. V lost 0 bases and J lost 3, with 12 bases in between. Germline V gene sequence: CDR1 MGHRA, CDR2 YSYEKL.